Detailed here is one T cell receptor beta chain. Antigen unknown. This sample is part of a study of healthy donors' naive CD4 and CD8 T cells. Findings and caveats of the study: Roughly 13% of CD4/CD8 propensity variance appeared explained by V, J and CDR3 charge.

The V gene end was trimmed by 0 bases and the J gene end by 2 bases; junction bases not matched to a gene: 6. The CDR3 has 18 amino acids. CDR1 is MNHNY and CDR2 is SVGAGI in the germline V gene (reference sequence). Starting from approximately 500 ng of total RNA, TCR libraries were made with linear amplification. In TCRdb, the reads were re-called with MiXCR into one record per CDR3 protein. The sample yields about 180,000 distinct CDR3 sequences, 65% to 75% seen once. Sequencing was carried out using naive CD4+ and CD8+ T cells sorted from blood, pooled from several donors. V and J are TRBV6-6 and TRBJ2-3, with 12 positions matching TRBD2. The source is a pool of human donors in good health; the sample pools cells from several healthy donors. CDR3 bases: TGTGCCAGCAGTTACTCGTTCCTAGCGGGAGGGCCCACAGATACGCAGTATTTT. This gives the protein CASSYSFLAGGPTDTQYF.